This T cell receptor (beta chain) came from a study of T cell responses to AZD1222 COVID-19 vaccine. Study conclusions and caveats: Epitopes outside B.1.351 and B.1.1.7 mutated regions reportedly drew nearly half of spike TCRs.

Comment on this clone: Antigen specificity is unknown.

Sequenced by immunoSEQ multiplex PCR; TCRdb stores in-frame clones only, minus some. The sample lists around 180,000 clones, around 88% occurring once. Trimming stripped 5 bases from V and 5 bases from J, with 15 bases between. This CDR3 is 14 amino acids long. The germline gives CDR1 LGHDT, CDR2 YNNKEL (reference sequence). The source is an adult in good health. The material was peripheral blood, obtained on day 0 of AZD1222 vaccination. V gene TRBV3-1 (or the pseudogene TRBV3-2) combines with J gene TRBJ1-1; the D is unclear. CDR3 nucleotide sequence: TGTGCCAGCAGCTTTCCGGGAATCAGGACTGAAGCTTTCTTT. Translated: CASSFPGIRTEAFF.